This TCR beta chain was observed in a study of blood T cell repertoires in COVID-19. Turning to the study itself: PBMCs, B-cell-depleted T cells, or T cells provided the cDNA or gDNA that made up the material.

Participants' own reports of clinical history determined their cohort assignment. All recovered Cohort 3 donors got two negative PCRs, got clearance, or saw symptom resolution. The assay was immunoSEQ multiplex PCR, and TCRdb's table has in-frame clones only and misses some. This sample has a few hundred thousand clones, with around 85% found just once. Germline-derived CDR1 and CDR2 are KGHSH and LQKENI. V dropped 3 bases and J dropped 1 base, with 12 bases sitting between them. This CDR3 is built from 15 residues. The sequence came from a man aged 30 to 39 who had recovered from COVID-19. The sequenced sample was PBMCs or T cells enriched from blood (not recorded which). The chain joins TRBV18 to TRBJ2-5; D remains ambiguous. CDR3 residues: CASSPQWSRQETQYF. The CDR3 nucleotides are TGTGCCAGCTCACCGCAGTGGAGTCGCCAAGAGACCCAGTACTTC.